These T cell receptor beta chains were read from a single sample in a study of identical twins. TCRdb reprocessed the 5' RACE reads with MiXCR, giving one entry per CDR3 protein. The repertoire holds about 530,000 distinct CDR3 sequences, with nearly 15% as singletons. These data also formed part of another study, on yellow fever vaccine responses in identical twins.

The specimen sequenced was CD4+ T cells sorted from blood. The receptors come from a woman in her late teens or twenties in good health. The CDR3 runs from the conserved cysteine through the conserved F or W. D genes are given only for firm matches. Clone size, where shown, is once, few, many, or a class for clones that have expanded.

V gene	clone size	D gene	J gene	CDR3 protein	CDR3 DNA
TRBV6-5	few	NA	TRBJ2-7	CASSYSNIRGSYEQYF	TGTGCCAGCAGTTACTCGAACATAAGGGGGTCCTACGAGCAGTACTTC
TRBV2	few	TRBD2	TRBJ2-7	CASRAGTSGSRSYEQYF	TGTGCCAGCAGGGCCGGGACTAGCGGGAGCCGTTCCTACGAGCAGTACTTC
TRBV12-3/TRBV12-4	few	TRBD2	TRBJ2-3	CASSHERDSTDTQYF	TGTGCCAGCAGTCACGAGCGGGATAGCACAGATACGCAGTATTTT
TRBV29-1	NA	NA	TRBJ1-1	CSVGTTNTEAFF	TGCAGCGTTGGGACAACGAACACTGAAGCTTTCTTT
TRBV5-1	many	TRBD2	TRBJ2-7	CASSLVGGYDEQYF	TGCGCCAGCAGCTTGGTCGGGGGGTACGACGAGCAGTACTTC
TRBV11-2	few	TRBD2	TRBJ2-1	CASSLEGHLAGGPYEQFF	TGTGCCAGCAGCTTAGAGGGCCATCTAGCGGGAGGGCCCTATGAGCAGTTCTTC
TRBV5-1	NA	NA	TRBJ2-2	CASSLRSVAGELFF	TGCGCCAGCAGCTTGAGGTCCGTAGCCGGGGAGCTGTTTTTT
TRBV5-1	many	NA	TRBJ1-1	CASSLVPGDTEAFF	TGCGCCAGCAGCTTGGTGCCAGGGGACACTGAAGCTTTCTTT
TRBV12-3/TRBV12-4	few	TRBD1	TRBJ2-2	CATVTGQGTGELFF	TGTGCCACCGTGACGGGACAGGGCACCGGGGAGCTGTTTTTT
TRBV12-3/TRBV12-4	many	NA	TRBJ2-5	CASSLKTQETQYF	TGTGCCAGCAGTTTGAAGACCCAAGAGACCCAGTACTTC
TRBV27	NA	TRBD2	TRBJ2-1	CASSFRTSGVNEQFF	TGTGCCAGCAGTTTCCGGACTAGCGGAGTTAATGAGCAGTTCTTC
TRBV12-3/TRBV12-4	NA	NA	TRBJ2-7	CASTSGPGGQYF	TGTGCCAGCACCTCCGGGCCTGGGGGGCAGTACTTC
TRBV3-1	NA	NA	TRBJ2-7	CASSQGIHEQYF	TGTGCCAGCAGCCAAGGTATCCACGAGCAGTACTTC
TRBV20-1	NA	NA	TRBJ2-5	CSAPHGGQETQYF	TGCAGTGCTCCCCATGGGGGGCAAGAGACCCAGTACTTC
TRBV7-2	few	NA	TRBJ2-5	CASSLRGRDQETQYF	TGTGCCAGCAGCTTAAGGGGCAGGGACCAAGAGACCCAGTACTTC
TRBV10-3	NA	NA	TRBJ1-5	CAISESKQALNQPQHF	TGTGCCATCAGTGAGTCGAAACAGGCTCTCAATCAGCCCCAGCATTTT
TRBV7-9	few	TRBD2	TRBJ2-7	CASSIRLKLAGDGEQYF	TGTGCCAGCAGCATACGATTAAAACTAGCGGGAGACGGCGAGCAGTACTTC
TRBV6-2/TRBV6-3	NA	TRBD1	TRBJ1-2	CASSYDRGADFNYGYTF	TGTGCCAGCAGTTACGACAGGGGGGCCGATTTTAACTATGGCTACACCTTC
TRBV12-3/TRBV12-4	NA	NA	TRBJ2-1	CASSPQQGVDEQFF	TGTGCCAGCAGTCCGCAACAGGGAGTCGATGAGCAGTTCTTC
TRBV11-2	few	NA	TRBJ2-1	CASSLTGRYQGTTYSQQFF	TGTGCCAGCAGCCTCACGGGTCGTTATCAGGGGACTACGTATTCTCAGCAGTTCTTC
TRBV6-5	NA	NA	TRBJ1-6	CASSSRGGDNSPLHF	TGTGCCAGCAGCTCTCGGGGAGGTGATAATTCACCCCTCCACTTT
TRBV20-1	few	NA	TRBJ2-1	CSASGISSYNEQFF	TGCAGTGCTAGCGGGATTAGCTCCTACAATGAGCAGTTCTTC
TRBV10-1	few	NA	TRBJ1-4	CASSQGLAEKLFF	TGCGCCAGCAGTCAGGGGTTAGCGGAAAAACTGTTTTTT
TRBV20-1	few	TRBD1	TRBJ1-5	CSARQTGQVDQPQHF	TGCAGTGCTAGGCAGACAGGGCAGGTTGATCAGCCCCAGCATTTT
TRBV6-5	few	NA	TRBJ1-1	CASSYSLVGGGTEAFF	TGTGCCAGCAGTTACTCGCTTGTAGGTGGAGGCACTGAAGCTTTCTTT
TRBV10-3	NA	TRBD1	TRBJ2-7	CAISEDRATRYEQYF	TGTGCCATCAGTGAAGACAGGGCGACTCGCTACGAGCAGTACTTC
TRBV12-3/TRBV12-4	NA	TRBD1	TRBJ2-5	CASSLRPDRRETQYF	TGTGCCAGCAGTTTACGGCCGGACAGGCGGGAGACCCAGTACTTC
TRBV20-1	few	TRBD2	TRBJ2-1	CSARDLDSGIRRYNEQFF	TGCAGTGCTAGAGATCTGGATAGCGGGATCAGGCGGTACAATGAGCAGTTCTTC
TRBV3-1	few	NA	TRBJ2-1	CASSPSGILSYNEQFF	TGTGCCAGCAGCCCATCGGGGATCCTCTCCTACAATGAGCAGTTCTTC
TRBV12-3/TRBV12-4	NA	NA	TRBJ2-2	CASSLFGLPNTGELFF	TGTGCCAGCAGTTTATTTGGTCTACCTAACACCGGGGAGCTGTTTTTT
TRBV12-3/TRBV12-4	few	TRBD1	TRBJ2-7	CASTLRGPSNEQYF	TGTGCCAGCACCTTGAGGGGGCCGTCGAACGAGCAGTACTTC
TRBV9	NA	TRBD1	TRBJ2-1	CASSPRTGASYNEQFF	TGTGCCAGCAGCCCTCGGACAGGGGCGTCCTACAATGAGCAGTTCTTC
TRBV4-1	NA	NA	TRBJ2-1	CASSQDPGGWAYNEQFF	TGCGCCAGCAGCCAAGATCCAGGCGGGTGGGCCTACAATGAGCAGTTCTTC
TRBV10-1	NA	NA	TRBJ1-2	CASSGQLRGGYTF	TGCGCCAGCAGTGGACAGCTCCGGGGGGGCTACACCTTC
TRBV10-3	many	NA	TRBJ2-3	CAISAGGSTDTQYF	TGTGCCATCAGTGCGGGCGGGAGCACAGATACGCAGTATTTT
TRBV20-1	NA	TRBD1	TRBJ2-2	CSARGETGMNTGELFF	TGCAGTGCTAGGGGGGAGACAGGGATGAACACCGGGGAGCTGTTTTTT
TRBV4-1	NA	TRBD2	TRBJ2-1	CASSQEGWLADLNNEQFF	TGCGCCAGCAGCCAAGAAGGTTGGCTAGCGGACCTGAACAATGAGCAGTTCTTC
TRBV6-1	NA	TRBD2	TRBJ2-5	CASRGLAGGFQTQYF	TGTGCCAGCAGGGGACTAGCGGGAGGGTTTCAGACCCAGTACTTC
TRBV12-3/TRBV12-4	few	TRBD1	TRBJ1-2	CASSDPGQGSNYGYTF	TGTGCCAGCAGTGATCCGGGACAGGGGTCCAACTATGGCTACACCTTC
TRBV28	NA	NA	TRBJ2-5	CASCANPATQYF	TGTGCCAGCTGCGCAAACCCGGCGACCCAGTACTTC
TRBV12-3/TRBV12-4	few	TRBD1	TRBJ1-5	CASSPPTGGDSNQPQHF	TGTGCCAGCAGTCCCCCGACAGGGGGGGATAGCAATCAGCCCCAGCATTTT
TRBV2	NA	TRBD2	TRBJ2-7	CASSGDPTSGRAAYEQYF	TGTGCCAGCAGTGGGGATCCGACTAGCGGGAGGGCAGCCTACGAGCAGTACTTC
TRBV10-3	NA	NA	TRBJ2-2	CATTGLTGELFF	TGTGCCACCACAGGGTTAACCGGGGAGCTGTTTTTT
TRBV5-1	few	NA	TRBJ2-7	CASSLDLPVSRAYEQYF	TGCGCCAGCAGCTTGGACTTACCAGTCAGCCGTGCCTACGAGCAGTACTTC
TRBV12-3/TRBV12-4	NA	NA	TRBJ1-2	CASSNRVAYGYTF	TGTGCCAGCAGCAACAGGGTAGCCTATGGCTACACCTTC